This record covers a single T cell receptor (beta chain). What it binds is unknown. PCR primers comprised 60 Vbeta and 13 Jbeta primers. Measured with immunoSEQ multiplex PCR; TCRdb has only the in-frame clones, and not every one. This sample has under 200,000 clones; about 70% occur once, and the top ten carry roughly 4%. The sample comes from a study of cytomegalovirus exposure and HLA in healthy donors. The study's findings and limits: In a later analysis, specific HLA alleles were associated with 15,000 or so TCR beta sequences at a 0.05 false discovery rate. Later on, a genetic analysis was performed. It linked a missense variant in DCLRE1C with V- and J-gene trimming of TCR beta. Being productive about 87% or about 30% of the time was typical of most TCR beta V segments in an earlier analysis. It was shown in a later analysis that HLA-associated TCR beta chains were more clonally expanded than other, equally common chains.

V was pared by 4 bases and J by 2 bases, with 12 bases of the junction left unmatched. Looked up from germline, CDR1 is SQVTM and CDR2 is ANQGSEA. The CDR3 consists of 16 residues. The origin of this receptor is a woman aged 18-29 years in good health and CMV-seropositive. The sequenced sample consisted of PBMCs. V gene TRBV29-1 combines with J gene TRBJ2-3; 7 bases are a match to TRBD2. CDR3 DNA sequence: TGCAGCGTTGTGGGACTAAGACTAGCCTCCACAGATACGCAGTATTTT. Translation gives CSVVGLRLASTDTQYF.